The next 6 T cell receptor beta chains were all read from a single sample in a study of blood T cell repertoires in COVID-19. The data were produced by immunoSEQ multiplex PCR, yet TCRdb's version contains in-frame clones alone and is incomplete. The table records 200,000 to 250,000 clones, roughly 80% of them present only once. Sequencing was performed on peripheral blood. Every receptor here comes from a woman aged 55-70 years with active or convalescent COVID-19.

The CDR3: CASSLAADVEQYV. The CDR3 coding sequence is TGTGCCAGCAGCTTAGCGGCCGATGTCGAGCAGTACGTC. The chain has TRBV7-8 and TRBJ2-7; no reliable D call. The CDR3 spans 13 residues. Between the trimmed V and J ends, which lost 0 bases and 6 bases, there was a span of 9 bases. Germline CDR1 and CDR2: SGHVS and FQNEAQ.

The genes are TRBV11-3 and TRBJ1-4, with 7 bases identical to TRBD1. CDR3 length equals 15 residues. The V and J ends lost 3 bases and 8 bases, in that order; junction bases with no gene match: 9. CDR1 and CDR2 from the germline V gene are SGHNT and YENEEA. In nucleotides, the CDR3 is TGTGCCAGCAGCTTGATCGACAGGGCAAGGGAAAAACTGTTTTTT. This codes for CASSLIDRAREKLFF.

CDR3 DNA sequence: TGTGCCAGCAGCTCATACCAGGACAGGGGTCCCACTGAAGCTTTCTTT. This encodes CASSSYQDRGPTEAFF. The chain links TRBV13 to TRBJ1-1; 9 nucleotides align to TRBD1. The V segment lost 4 bases and the J segment 4 bases; nucleotides outside the gene matches: 10. This CDR3 region has 16 residues. Per germline, CDR1 PRHDT and CDR2 FYEKMQ (reference sequence).

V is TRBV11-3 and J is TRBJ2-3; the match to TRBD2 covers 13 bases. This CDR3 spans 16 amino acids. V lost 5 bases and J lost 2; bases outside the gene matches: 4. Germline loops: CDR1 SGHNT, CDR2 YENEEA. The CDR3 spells CASSPGLAGITDTQYF. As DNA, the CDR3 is TGTGCCAGCAGCCCGGGACTAGCGGGAATCACAGATACGCAGTATTTT. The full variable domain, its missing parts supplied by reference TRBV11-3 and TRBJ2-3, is EAGVVQSPRYKIIEKKQPVAFWCNPISGHNTLYWYLQNLGQGPELLIRYENEEAVDDSQLPKDRFSAERLKGVDSTLKIQPAELGDSAVYLCASSPGLAGITDTQYFGPGTRLTVL.

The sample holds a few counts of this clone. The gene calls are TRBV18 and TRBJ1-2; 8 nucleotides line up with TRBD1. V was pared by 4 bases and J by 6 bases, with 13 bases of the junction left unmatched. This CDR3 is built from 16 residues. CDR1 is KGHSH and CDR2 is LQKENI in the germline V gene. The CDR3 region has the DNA TGTGCCAGCTCACGACCCGGGACAGGTATTTCGGATGGCTACACCTTC. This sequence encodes CASSRPGTGISDGYTF.

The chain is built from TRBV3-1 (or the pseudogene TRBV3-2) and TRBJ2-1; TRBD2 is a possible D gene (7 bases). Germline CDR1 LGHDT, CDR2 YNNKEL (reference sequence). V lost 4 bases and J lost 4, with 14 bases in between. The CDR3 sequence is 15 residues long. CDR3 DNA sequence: TGTGCCAGCAGCCCTGAGGGGGGGAGATACAATGAGCAGTTCTTC. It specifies CASSPEGGRYNEQFF.